The 21 T cell receptor beta chains listed next were all sequenced from one sample in a study of T cell changes during pregnancy in multiple sclerosis. This table comes from immunoSEQ multiplex PCR, and its TCRdb copy is limited to in-frame clones, with some not included. The table includes 70,000 to 75,000 clones, 85% to 95% detected once. The input for sequencing was peripheral blood, taken before pregnancy. These TCRs come from a female donor with multiple sclerosis, enrolled in a pregnancy study.

The CDR3 bases are TGTGCCAGCAGCTTTGAACAAGTTAACTATGGCTACACCTTC. Its translation: CASSFEQVNYGYTF. This chain joins TRBV5-4 and TRBJ1-2; D gene unclear. Germline V gene sequence: CDR1 SGHNT, CDR2 YYREEE (reference sequence). This CDR3 has 14 residues. V dropped 2 bases and J dropped 1 base, with 9 bases sitting between them. The whole variable domain, remainder taken from reference TRBV5-4 and TRBJ1-2, is ETGVTQSPTHLIKTRGQQVTLRCSSQSGHNTVSWYQQALGQGPQFIFQYYREEENGRGNFPPRFSGLQFPNYSSELNVNALELDDSALYLCASSFEQVNYGYTFGSGTRLTVV.

This chain joins TRBV4-1 and TRBJ1-1; D is perhaps TRBD1 (6 bases). The ends were cut back, 4 bases at V and 4 bases at J, with 16 bases in the middle. This CDR3 has 15 residues. Germline assignment: CDR1 MGHRA and CDR2 YSYEKL. The CDR3 here is CASSRPGVGSTEAFF. DNA for the CDR3: TGCGCCAGCAGCCGGCCAGGGGTGGGGAGCACTGAAGCTTTCTTT.

The chain combines TRBV7-9 with TRBJ2-5; D remains ambiguous. Deletions cut 4 bases from V and 1 base from J, with 16 bases between. The CDR3 has 16 amino acids. Germline V gene data show CDR1 as SEHNR and CDR2 as FQNEAQ (reference sequence). Here the CDR3 DNA reads TGTGCCAGCAGCTGGATGAACCGGGTAGGCCAAGAGACCCAGTACTTC. Protein product: CASSWMNRVGQETQYF.

The chain couples TRBV7-8 to TRBJ1-1; tentatively, D is TRBD1 (5 bases). Germline V CDR1 and CDR2: SGHVS, FQNEAQ. With 3 bases removed from V and 11 bases from J, the gap between germline ends came to 13 bases. The CDR3 is 12 residues long. The CDR3 DNA reads as TGTGCCAGCAGCTTCAACGGTGGGGGGGCTTTCTTT. It codes for CASSFNGGGAFF.

In this sample, this clone turned up once. The chain has TRBV6-6 and TRBJ1-2; possibly TRBD1 for D (5 bases). V lost 5 bases, J lost 2 bases, and 12 bases lay in between. This CDR3 is 14 amino acids long. Germline V CDR1 and CDR2: MNHNY, SVGAGI (reference sequence). The CDR3 nucleotides are TGTGCCAGCAGTGCCCGGGGGGGAAACTATGGCTACACCTTC. Encoded protein: CASSARGGNYGYTF.

The rearrangement links TRBV18 to TRBJ1-3; no clear D gene. The CDR3 runs 14 residues. V shed 3 bases and J shed 2 bases, with 8 bases lying between them. Germline CDR1 reads KGHSH; CDR2 reads LQKENI. CDR3 amino acids: CASSPAGTGNTIYF. CDR3 DNA: TGTGCCAGCTCACCGGCCGGGACTGGAAACACCATATATTTT.

The chain employs TRBV19 and TRBJ2-7; 11 bases map to TRBD1. With 3 bases clipped from V and 4 bases from J, the junction kept 11 bases outside the gene matches. The CDR3 has 17 residues. Germline-derived CDR1 and CDR2 are LNHDA and SQIVND (reference sequence). CDR3 region: CASSIGTGGPPRYEQYF. The CDR3 coding sequence is TGTGCCAGTAGTATTGGGACAGGGGGGCCTCCAAGGTACGAGCAGTACTTC.

The DNA for the CDR3 is TGCGCCAGCAGCTGGAACCCCGGGACAGGGGACACCGGGGAGCTGTTTTTT. This translates into CASSWNPGTGDTGELFF. The chain uses TRBV5-1 and TRBJ2-2, with 10 bases aligning to TRBD1. Germline loops: CDR1 SGHRS, CDR2 YFSETQ. The ends lost 3 bases at V and 3 bases at J; junction bases unmatched: 8. This CDR3 is built from 17 residues. Supplemented by reference TRBV5-1 and TRBJ2-2, the full variable domain reads KAGVTQTPRYLIKTRGQQVTLSCSPISGHRSVSWYQQTPGQGLQFLFEYFSETQRNKGNFPGRFSGRQFSNSRSEMNVSTLELGDSALYLCASSWNPGTGDTGELFFGEGSRLTVL.

This rearrangement joins TRBV28 to TRBJ1-5; D may be TRBD1 (6 bases). Germline CDR1 reads MDHEN; CDR2 reads SYDVKM. V dropped 6 bases and J dropped 3 bases, with 18 bases sitting between them. The CDR3 is 16 amino acids. The CDR3 nucleotides read TGTGCCAGCAGGCGAGGAGGAGAGGGGGTCAATCAGCCCCAGCATTTT. Encoded protein: CASRRGGEGVNQPQHF.

The chain is built from TRBV27 and TRBJ2-3; 7 nucleotides agree with TRBD1. Germline V gene sequence: CDR1 MNHEY, CDR2 SMNVEV (reference sequence). The J segment lost 2 bases and the V segment lost 5 bases, leaving 7 bases of the junction unmatched. CDR3 length: 15 residues. CDR3 DNA sequence: TGTGCCAGCAGTGCCCGGGACAGTTACACAGATACGCAGTATTTT. Its translation: CASSARDSYTDTQYF.

The V and J genes are TRBV6-6 and TRBJ1-1; D may be TRBD1 (5 bases). The V gene's germline CDR1 is MNHNY and CDR2 SVGAGI (reference sequence). The germline V and J ends were trimmed by 1 base and 1 base, with 10 bases remaining between them. The CDR3 is 15 amino acids. This CDR3 reads CASSYFAGKNTEAFF. For the CDR3, the DNA is TGTGCCAGCAGTTACTTCGCAGGGAAGAACACTGAAGCTTTCTTT.

The V and J genes are TRBV4-2 and TRBJ2-3, with D maybe TRBD2 (7 bases). The CDR3 consists of 17 residues. Germline assignment: CDR1 LGHNA and CDR2 YNFKEQ. Trimming stripped 0 bases from V and 1 base from J, with 14 bases between. The CDR3 region is CASSQDGGGAGTDTQYF. The CDR3 DNA sequence: TGTGCCAGCAGCCAAGATGGCGGGGGCGCGGGCACAGATACGCAGTATTTT.

In this sample, this clone turned up once. This chain uses TRBV19 with TRBJ2-3; the D gene is possibly TRBD2 (6 bases). The CDR3 is made up of 14 amino acids. Between the trimmed V and J ends, which lost 7 bases and 1 base, there was a span of 12 bases. Germline CDR1 and CDR2: LNHDA and SQIVND (reference sequence). CDR3 sequence reads: CASKWRAGTDTQYF. The DNA for the CDR3 is TGTGCCAGTAAGTGGAGGGCCGGCACAGATACGCAGTATTTT. Complete variable domain (other parts from reference TRBV19 and TRBJ2-3): DGGITQSPKYLFRKEGQNVTLSCEQNLNHDAMYWYRQDPGQGLRLIYYSQIVNDFQKGDIAEGYSVSREKKESFPLTVTSAQKNPTAFYLCASKWRAGTDTQYFGPGTRLTVL.

The chain carries TRBV18 and TRBJ1-1, with D uncertain. Trimming left V 3 bases short and J 0 bases short, with 14 bases between. CDR1 is KGHSH and CDR2 is LQKENI in the germline V gene. This CDR3 comprises 16 residues. The CDR3 nucleotides read TGTGCCAGCTCACCTCCAGAGGGAGAGCTGAACACTGAAGCTTTCTTT. This sequence encodes CASSPPEGELNTEAFF.

The V call is TRBV28, the J call TRBJ1-1; D unclear. Trimming stripped 5 bases from V and 3 bases from J, with 7 bases between. The CDR3 runs to 12 residues. The germline V gene encodes CDR1 MDHEN and CDR2 SYDVKM. CDR3 protein: CASSLPYTEAFF. Written as DNA, the CDR3 is TGTGCCAGCAGTCTCCCCTACACTGAAGCTTTCTTT.

The chain is built from TRBV14 and TRBJ2-5, with D perhaps TRBD2 (6 bases). V lost 5 bases, J lost 5 bases, and 9 bases lay in between. There are 12 residues in the CDR3. Germline assignment: CDR1 SGHDN and CDR2 FVKESK. CDR3 nucleotides: TGTGCCAGCAGCGAAGGGAGGGAGACCCAGTACTTC. Protein sequence: CASSEGRETQYF. Together with reference TRBV14 and TRBJ2-5, the CDR3 gives the full variable domain: EAGVTQFPSHSVIEKGQTVTLRCDPISGHDNLYWYRRVMGKEIKFLLHFVKESKQDESGMPNNRFLAERTGGTYSTLKVQPAELEDSGVYFCASSEGRETQYFGPGTRLLVL.

The CDR3 protein is CASSQGSGQGYEQYF. Written as DNA, the CDR3 is TGCGCCAGCAGCCAAGGGTCGGGACAGGGCTACGAGCAGTACTTC. V and J are TRBV4-1 and TRBJ2-7, with 9 bases identical to TRBD1. The V and J ends lost 1 base and 3 bases, in that order; junction bases with no gene match: 4. The CDR3 has 15 residues. CDR1 MGHRA and CDR2 YSYEKL come from the germline V gene.

The V and J genes are TRBV28 and TRBJ2-1, with D possibly being TRBD1 (5 bases). V was cut by 2 bases and J by 4 bases, with 15 bases left in between. The CDR3 is made up of 16 amino acids. Germline CDR1 MDHEN, CDR2 SYDVKM. CDR3 protein: CASSLLSGGQYNEQFF. CDR3 bases: TGTGCCAGCAGTTTACTCTCGGGCGGACAATACAATGAGCAGTTCTTC.

The chain joins TRBV5-1 to TRBJ1-2; no reliable D call. The CDR3 spans 14 residues. Germline V gene sequence: CDR1 SGHRS, CDR2 YFSETQ. V lost 4 bases and J lost 3, with 13 bases in between. The CDR3 nucleotides are TGCGCCAGCAGCCCCTGGAGAGAGGACTATGGCTACACCTTC. It codes for CASSPWREDYGYTF. The full variable domain, rest sourced from reference TRBV5-1 and TRBJ1-2, is KAGVTQTPRYLIKTRGQQVTLSCSPISGHRSVSWYQQTPGQGLQFLFEYFSETQRNKGNFPGRFSGRQFSNSRSEMNVSTLELGDSALYLCASSPWREDYGYTFGSGTRLTVV.

V is TRBV4-3 and J is TRBJ2-7; the D gene is possibly TRBD1 (6 bases). This CDR3 has 15 residues. Germline V gene data show CDR1 as LGHNA and CDR2 as YSLEER. V was shortened by 0 bases and J by 2 bases, with 11 bases between the two germline ends. In nucleotides, the CDR3 is TGCGCCAGCAGCCAAGATCCCCAGGGGCCCTACGAGCAGTACTTC. Translating gives CASSQDPQGPYEQYF.

The chain has TRBV5-1 and TRBJ2-6; D might be TRBD2 (6 bases). V lost 5 bases and J lost 1, with 10 bases in between. Per the germline V gene, CDR1 is SGHRS and CDR2 is YFSETQ. The CDR3 sequence is 15 residues long. Here the CDR3 reads CASRLGGSGANVLTF. CDR3 DNA sequence: TGCGCCAGCAGACTGGGGGGATCTGGGGCCAACGTCCTGACTTTC. Filled out from reference TRBV5-1 and TRBJ2-6, the complete variable domain reads KAGVTQTPRYLIKTRGQQVTLSCSPISGHRSVSWYQQTPGQGLQFLFEYFSETQRNKGNFPGRFSGRQFSNSRSEMNVSTLELGDSALYLCASRLGGSGANVLTFGAGSRLTVL.